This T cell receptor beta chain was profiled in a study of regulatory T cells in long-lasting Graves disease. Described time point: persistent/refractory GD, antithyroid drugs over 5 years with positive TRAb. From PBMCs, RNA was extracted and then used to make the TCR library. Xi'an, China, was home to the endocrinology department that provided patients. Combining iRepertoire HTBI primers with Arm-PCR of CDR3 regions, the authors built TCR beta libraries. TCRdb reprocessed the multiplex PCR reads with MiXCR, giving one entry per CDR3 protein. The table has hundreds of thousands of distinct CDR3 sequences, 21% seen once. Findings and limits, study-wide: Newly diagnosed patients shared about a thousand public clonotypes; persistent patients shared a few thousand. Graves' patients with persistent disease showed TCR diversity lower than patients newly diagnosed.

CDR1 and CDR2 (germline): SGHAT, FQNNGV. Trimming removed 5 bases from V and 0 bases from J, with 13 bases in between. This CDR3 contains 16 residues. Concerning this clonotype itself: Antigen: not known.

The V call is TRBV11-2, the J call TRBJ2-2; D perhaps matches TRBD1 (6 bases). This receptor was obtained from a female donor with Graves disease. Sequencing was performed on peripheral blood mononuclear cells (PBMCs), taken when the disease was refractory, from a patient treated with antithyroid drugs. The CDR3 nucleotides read TGTGCCAGCAGCCTTCGTTCAGGGGCGAACACCGGGGAGCTGTTTTTT. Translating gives CASSLRSGANTGELFF.